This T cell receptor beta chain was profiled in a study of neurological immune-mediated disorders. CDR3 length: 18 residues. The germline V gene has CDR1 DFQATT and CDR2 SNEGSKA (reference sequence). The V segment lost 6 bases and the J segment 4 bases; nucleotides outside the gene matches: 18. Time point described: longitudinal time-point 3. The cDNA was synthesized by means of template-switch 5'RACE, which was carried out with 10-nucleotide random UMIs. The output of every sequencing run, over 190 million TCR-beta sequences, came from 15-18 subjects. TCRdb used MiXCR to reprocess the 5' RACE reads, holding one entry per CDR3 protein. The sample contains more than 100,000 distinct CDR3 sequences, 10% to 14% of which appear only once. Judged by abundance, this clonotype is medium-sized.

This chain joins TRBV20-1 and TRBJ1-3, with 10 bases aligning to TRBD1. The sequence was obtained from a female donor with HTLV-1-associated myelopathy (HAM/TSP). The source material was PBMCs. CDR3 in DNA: TGCAGTGCCTCAGCGGGACAGGGGCAACCTTGGGTCGGAAACACCATATATTTT. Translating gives CSASAGQGQPWVGNTIYF.